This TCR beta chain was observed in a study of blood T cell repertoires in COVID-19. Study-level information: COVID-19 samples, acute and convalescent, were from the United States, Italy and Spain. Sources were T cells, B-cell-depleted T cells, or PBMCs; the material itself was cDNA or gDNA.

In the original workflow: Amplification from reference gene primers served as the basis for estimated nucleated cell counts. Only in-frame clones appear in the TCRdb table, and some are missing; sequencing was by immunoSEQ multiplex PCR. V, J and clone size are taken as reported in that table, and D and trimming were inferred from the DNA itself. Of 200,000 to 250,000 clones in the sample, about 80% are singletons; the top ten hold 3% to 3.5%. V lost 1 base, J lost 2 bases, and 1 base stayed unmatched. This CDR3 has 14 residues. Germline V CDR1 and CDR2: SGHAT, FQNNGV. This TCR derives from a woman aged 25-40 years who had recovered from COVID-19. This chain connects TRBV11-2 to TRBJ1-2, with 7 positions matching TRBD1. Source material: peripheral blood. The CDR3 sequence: CASSLAGQNYGYTF. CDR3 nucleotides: TGTGCCAGCAGCTTAGCGGGACAGAACTATGGCTACACCTTC.